The 24 T cell receptor beta chains below all came from one sample that was sequenced in a study of cytomegalovirus exposure and HLA in healthy donors. PCR involved 60 Vbeta and 13 Jbeta primers. This table comes from immunoSEQ multiplex PCR, and its TCRdb copy is limited to in-frame clones, with some not included. The sample has 130,000 or so clones, about 74% seen once; the top ten hold 0.94%. Sequencing input: PBMCs. All receptors come from a woman between 55 and 75 years old in good health and CMV-seronegative.

The chain links TRBV7-9 to TRBJ2-1; tentatively, D is TRBD2 (6 bases). Between the trimmed V and J ends, which lost 5 bases and 0 bases, there was a span of 17 bases. The CDR3 covers 17 residues. From germline, CDR1 is SEHNR and CDR2 FQNEAQ (reference sequence). CDR3 DNA: TGTGCCAGCAGCCCAGACTCGGGGACTGACTCCTACAATGAGCAGTTCTTC. Protein: CASSPDSGTDSYNEQFF.

The chain is built from TRBV13 and TRBJ2-3, with 8 bases identical to TRBD2. Germline V gene lookup returns CDR1 PRHDT and CDR2 FYEKMQ (reference sequence). This CDR3 region has 17 residues. The V and J ends lost 5 bases and 2 bases, in that order; junction bases with no gene match: 12. The CDR3 is CASSPSAGTSTTDTQYF. As DNA, the CDR3 is TGTGCCAGCAGCCCCTCCGCCGGGACTAGTACCACAGATACGCAGTATTTT.

This chain uses TRBV28 with TRBJ2-2; the match to TRBD2 covers 11 bases. V shed 7 bases, J shed 5 bases, and the junction held 6 bases outside the gene matches. Germline CDR1 and CDR2: MDHEN and SYDVKM. The CDR3 totals 15 residues. The CDR3: CASTPGTSGTGELFF. The CDR3, as DNA: TGTGCCAGCACCCCCGGGACTAGCGGAACCGGGGAGCTGTTTTTT.

The rearrangement links TRBV27 to TRBJ2-4; 9 nucleotides match TRBD2. J lost 7 bases, V lost 5 bases, and 9 bases had no gene match. The CDR3 totals 15 residues. CDR1 is MNHEY and CDR2 is SMNVEV in the germline V gene (reference sequence). CDR3 DNA sequence: TGTGCCAGCAGTCCCCGGACTAGCGCCTCCAACATTCAGTACTTC. Translated: CASSPRTSASNIQYF.

The rearrangement uses TRBV29-1 and TRBJ1-1, with TRBD1 matching 11 bases. Germline values: CDR1 SQVTM, CDR2 ANQGSEA. The CDR3 extends over 15 amino acids. V trimming: 3 bases; J trimming: 6 bases; junction bases outside the gene matches: 9. As DNA, the CDR3 is TGCAGCGTTGAGGGGACAGGGGGAGTAGGGTCTGAAGCTTTCTTT. Residues: CSVEGTGGVGSEAFF.

This clone was counted a single time. The rearrangement uses TRBV19 and TRBJ1-5; tentatively, D is TRBD1 (5 bases). The germline V gene has CDR1 LNHDA and CDR2 SQIVND (reference sequence). V was cut by 8 bases and J by 0 bases, with 8 bases left in between. The CDR3 has 13 residues. The CDR3 is CASRQYSNQPQHF. Here the CDR3 DNA reads TGTGCCAGTCGACAGTATAGCAATCAGCCCCAGCATTTT.

The chain recombines TRBV6-1 with TRBJ1-2; 7 positions match TRBD1. Trimming removed 4 bases from V and 4 bases from J; junction bases left unmatched: 6. CDR3 size: 14 residues. The germline V gene encodes CDR1 MNHNS and CDR2 SASEGT. The DNA for the CDR3 is TGTGCCAGCAGTGGGACAGGCCTATCCTATGGCTACACCTTC. Translating it yields CASSGTGLSYGYTF.

The V call is TRBV6-5, the J call TRBJ1-5; 11 nucleotides line up with TRBD1. Germline CDR1 reads MNHEY; CDR2 reads SVGAGI. J gave up 6 bases and V 5 bases, and 3 bases lay outside the gene matches. This CDR3 comprises 14 residues. In DNA, the CDR3 is TGTGCCAGCAGTGGGACAGGGGGAGGTCAGCCCCAGCATTTT. Amino acids: CASSGTGGGQPQHF.

The chain couples TRBV7-2 to TRBJ2-7; TRBD1 matches 7 bases. Germline CDR1 and CDR2: SGHTA and FQGNSA. This CDR3 spans 14 amino acids. The ends lost 2 bases at V and 5 bases at J; junction bases unmatched: 6. The CDR3 nucleotides are TGTGCCAGCAGCTTAAGACAGGGTAAAGACGAGCAGTACTTC. This encodes CASSLRQGKDEQYF.

This clone has a handful of counts. The chain joins TRBV6-1 to TRBJ2-4; TRBD1 agrees at 8 bases. V shed 6 bases, J shed 7 bases, and the junction held 5 bases outside the gene matches. Germline loops: CDR1 MNHNS, CDR2 SASEGT. This CDR3 is 13 amino acids long. CDR3 DNA: TGTGCCAGCAGGGGACAGGTTGGGAACATTCAGTACTTC. It translates to CASRGQVGNIQYF.

The genes are TRBV21-1 and TRBJ2-2; TRBD2, the D gene given by the table, was not confirmed from the DNA. TRBV21-1 is deemed a pseudogene. The CDR3 spans 19 residues. The CDR3, as DNA: TGTGCCAGCAGCAAAGCTATAGGAGCAGATACCGCGAACACCGGGGAGCTGTTTTTT. Translating gives CASSKAIGADTANTGELFF.

This sequence joins TRBV18 and TRBJ1-3, with unresolved D. Germline assignment: CDR1 KGHSH and CDR2 LQKENI. Trimming stripped 8 bases from V and 2 bases from J, with 10 bases between. The CDR3 runs to 13 residues. CDR3 nucleotide sequence: TGTGCCAGCCACCGTAGTGCTGGAAACACCATATATTTT. Its translation: CASHRSAGNTIYF.

The chain is built from TRBV6-1 and TRBJ2-7; a weak D match, TRBD2 (6 bases). V lost 0 bases and J 4 bases, leaving 13 bases between the germline ends. The CDR3 is 15 residues long. Germline V gene sequence: CDR1 MNHNS, CDR2 SASEGT. CDR3 residues: CASSEAGGTKYEQYF. The CDR3 DNA is TGTGCCAGCAGTGAAGCGGGAGGTACGAAGTACGAGCAGTACTTC.

The chain employs TRBV28 and TRBJ2-7; 7 bases agree with TRBD1. CDR1 is MDHEN and CDR2 is SYDVKM in the germline V gene. CDR3 size: 13 residues. J gave up 2 bases and V 6 bases, and 4 bases lay outside the gene matches. CDR3 loop: CASRKTGTYEQYF. CDR3 coding DNA: TGTGCCAGCAGAAAGACAGGGACCTACGAGCAGTACTTC.

V usage is TRBV30 and J usage is TRBJ2-7; TRBD1 matches at 10 bases. This CDR3 spans 14 amino acids. V shed 3 bases and J 3 bases; nucleotides not matched to a gene: 5. The germline V gene encodes CDR1 GTSNPN and CDR2 SVGIG (reference sequence). This CDR3 is CAWRARDRGYEQYF. The CDR3 nucleotides read TGTGCCTGGAGGGCCCGGGACAGGGGCTACGAGCAGTACTTC.

The chain joins TRBV9 to TRBJ2-2; 11 bases line up with TRBD2. The CDR3 totals 16 residues. Germline assignment: CDR1 SGDLS and CDR2 YYNGEE. V shed 2 bases, J shed 7 bases, and the junction held 7 bases outside the gene matches. The CDR3 reads CASSVGSGGAIGELFF. The CDR3 DNA reads as TGTGCCAGCAGCGTGGGTAGCGGGGGGGCGATCGGGGAGCTGTTTTTT.

The rearrangement uses TRBV6-6 and TRBJ2-4, with TRBD2 as a possible D gene (6 bases). Between the trimmed V and J ends, which lost 8 bases and 0 bases, there was a span of 14 bases. CDR3 length: 15 residues. CDR1 is MNHNY and CDR2 is SVGAGI in the germline V gene (reference sequence). DNA of the CDR3: TGTGCCAGCGGGGACGGCGGGGTAGCCAAAAACATTCAGTACTTC. It encodes CASGDGGVAKNIQYF.

Here the CDR3 reads CASSDVTGEGTQYF. The CDR3 coding sequence is TGTGCCAGCAGTGACGTGACAGGGGAGGGGACCCAGTACTTC. This rearrangement joins TRBV2 to TRBJ2-5, with D tentatively TRBD1 (8 bases). The germline CDR1 and CDR2 sequences are SNHLY and FYNNEI. Trimming shortened V by 3 bases and J by 7 bases, and 15 bases separated the two germline ends. The CDR3 extends over 14 amino acids.

The chain carries TRBV5-1 and TRBJ1-5; TRBD1 aligns across 8 bases. The germline gives CDR1 SGHRS, CDR2 YFSETQ. This CDR3 spans 15 amino acids. V dropped 4 bases and J dropped 2; count of bases not matched to a gene: 5. The CDR3 DNA sequence: TGCGCCAGCAGCCCCGGACAGGGAGGCAATCAGCCCCAGCATTTT. This codes for CASSPGQGGNQPQHF.

This rearrangement joins TRBV5-6 to TRBJ2-7; D unresolved. The length of the CDR3 is 16 residues. From germline, CDR1 is SGHDT and CDR2 YYEEEE. Between the trimmed V and J ends, which lost 0 bases and 4 bases, there was a span of 17 bases. CDR3 sequence (DNA): TGTGCCAGCAGCTTGGGTTCCCTCAGACTTAGATACGAGCAGTACTTC. Translation gives CASSLGSLRLRYEQYF.

Turning to this clone: At one boundary the junction diverges from the germline segment, which might be a read error. This chain joins TRBV7-2 and TRBJ2-5, with D possibly matching TRBD2 (7 bases). Germline lookup yields CDR1 SGHTA and CDR2 FQGNSA. CDR3 length: 16 residues. In DNA form, the CDR3 reads TGTGCCAGCAGCTTAGTGGTTAGGGGGGGCCAACAGACCCAGTACTTC. Translation gives CASSLVVRGGQQTQYF.

The chain carries TRBV18 and TRBJ2-7; possible D gene TRBD2, 6 bases. The CDR3 totals 16 residues. Looked up from germline, CDR1 is KGHSH and CDR2 is LQKENI. V shed 3 bases and J shed 1 base, with 16 bases lying between them. The CDR3 coding sequence is TGTGCCAGCTCACCCGTCCAGGGAGGTGAATCCTACGAGCAGTACTTC. Amino acid sequence: CASSPVQGGESYEQYF.

The chain couples TRBV12-5 to TRBJ1-5; D not certain. The CDR3 consists of 13 residues. Germline CDR1 is LGHNT and CDR2 is FRNRAP. V was trimmed by 3 bases and J by 1 base, leaving 4 bases between them. The CDR3 DNA sequence: TGTGCTAGTGGTTTTATCAGCAATCAGCCCCAGCATTTT. This codes for CASGFISNQPQHF. The full variable domain, completed using reference TRBV12-5 and TRBJ1-5, is DARVTQTPRHKVTEMGQEVTMRCQPILGHNTVFWYRQTMMQGLELLAYFRNRAPLDDSGMPKDRFSAEMPDATLATLKIQPSEPRDSAVYFCASGFISNQPQHFGDGTRLSIL.

The V gene is TRBV9, the J gene TRBJ2-1; 12 positions match TRBD2. The CDR3 contains 20 residues. V dropped 0 bases and J dropped 10; count of bases not matched to a gene: 20. Per the germline V gene, CDR1 is SGDLS and CDR2 is YYNGEE. The CDR3 reads CASSVEEGPSGLAGGGEQFF. For the CDR3, the DNA is TGTGCCAGCAGCGTAGAGGAGGGTCCGTCGGGACTAGCGGGTGGCGGAGAGCAGTTCTTC.